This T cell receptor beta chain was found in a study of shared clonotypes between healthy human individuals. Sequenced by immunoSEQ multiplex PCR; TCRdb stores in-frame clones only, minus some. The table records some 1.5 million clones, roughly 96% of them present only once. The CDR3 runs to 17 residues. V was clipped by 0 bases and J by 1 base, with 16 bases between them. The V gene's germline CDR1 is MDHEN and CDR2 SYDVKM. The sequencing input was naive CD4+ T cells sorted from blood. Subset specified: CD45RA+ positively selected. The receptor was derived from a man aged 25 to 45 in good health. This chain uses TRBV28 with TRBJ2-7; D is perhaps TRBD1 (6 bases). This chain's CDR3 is CASSLWTPRGYSYEQYF. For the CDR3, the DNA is TGTGCCAGCAGTTTATGGACCCCCAGGGGATATTCCTACGAGCAGTACTTC.